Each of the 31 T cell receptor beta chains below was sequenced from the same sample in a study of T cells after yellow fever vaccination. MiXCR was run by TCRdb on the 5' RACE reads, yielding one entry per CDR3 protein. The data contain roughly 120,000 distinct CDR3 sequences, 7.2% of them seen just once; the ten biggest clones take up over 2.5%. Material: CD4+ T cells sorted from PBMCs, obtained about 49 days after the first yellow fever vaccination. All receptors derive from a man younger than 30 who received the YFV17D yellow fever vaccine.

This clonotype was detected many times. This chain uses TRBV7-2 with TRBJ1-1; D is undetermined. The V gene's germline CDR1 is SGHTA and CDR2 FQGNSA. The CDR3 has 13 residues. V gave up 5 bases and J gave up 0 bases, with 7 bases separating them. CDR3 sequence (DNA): TGTGCCAGCAGCAGATACATGAACACTGAAGCTTTCTTT. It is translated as CASSRYMNTEAFF.

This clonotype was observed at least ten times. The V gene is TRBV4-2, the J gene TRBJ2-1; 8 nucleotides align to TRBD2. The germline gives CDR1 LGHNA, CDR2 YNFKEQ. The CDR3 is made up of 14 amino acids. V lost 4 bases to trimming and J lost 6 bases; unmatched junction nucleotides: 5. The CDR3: CASSRAGGFNEQFF. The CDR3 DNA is TGTGCCAGCAGCCGGGCGGGGGGCTTCAATGAGCAGTTCTTC.

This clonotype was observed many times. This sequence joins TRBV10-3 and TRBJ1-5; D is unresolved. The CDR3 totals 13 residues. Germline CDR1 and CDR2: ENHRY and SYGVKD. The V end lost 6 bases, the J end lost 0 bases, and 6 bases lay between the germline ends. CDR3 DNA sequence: TGTGCCATCAGAGTAGATAGCAATCAGCCCCAGCATTTT. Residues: CAIRVDSNQPQHF.

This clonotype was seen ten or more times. CDR3: CASGGRGAGYNEQFF. DNA for the CDR3: TGTGCCAGCGGAGGCCGGGGAGCCGGGTACAATGAGCAGTTCTTC. The genes are TRBV25-1 and TRBJ2-1; tentative D call: TRBD2 (5 bases). From germline, CDR1 is MGHDK and CDR2 SYGVNS. Trimming shortened V by 8 bases and J by 4 bases, and 18 bases separated the two germline ends. This CDR3 comprises 15 residues.

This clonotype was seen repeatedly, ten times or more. CDR3 residues: CASEEGRGHNSPLHF. DNA for the CDR3: TGTGCCAGCGAGGAGGGCAGGGGGCATAATTCACCCCTCCACTTT. This chain links TRBV7-9 with TRBJ1-6; 8 bases line up with TRBD1. The CDR3 is 15 amino acids. From germline, CDR1 is SEHNR and CDR2 FQNEAQ (reference sequence). The V segment lost 8 bases and the J segment 5 bases; nucleotides outside the gene matches: 8.

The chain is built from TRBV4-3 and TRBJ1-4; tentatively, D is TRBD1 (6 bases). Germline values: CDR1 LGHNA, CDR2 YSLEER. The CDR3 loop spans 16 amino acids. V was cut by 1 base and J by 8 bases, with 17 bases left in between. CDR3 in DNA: TGCGCCAGCAGCCAAGTAGCGTACAGGGATGGGGAAAAACTGTTTTTT. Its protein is CASSQVAYRDGEKLFF.

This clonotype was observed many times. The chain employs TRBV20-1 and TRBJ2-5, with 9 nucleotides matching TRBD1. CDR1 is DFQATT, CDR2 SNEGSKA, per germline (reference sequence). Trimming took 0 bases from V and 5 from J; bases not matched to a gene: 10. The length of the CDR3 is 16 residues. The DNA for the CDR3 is TGCAGTGCTAGAGATACACAGGGGGCGCCGGGGGAGACCCAGTACTTC. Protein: CSARDTQGAPGETQYF.

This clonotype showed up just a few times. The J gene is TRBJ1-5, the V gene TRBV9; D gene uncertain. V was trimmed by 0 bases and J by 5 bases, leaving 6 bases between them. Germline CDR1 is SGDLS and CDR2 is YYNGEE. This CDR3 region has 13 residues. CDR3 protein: CASSVGRDQPQHF. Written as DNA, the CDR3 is TGTGCCAGCAGCGTAGGCAGAGATCAGCCCCAGCATTTT.

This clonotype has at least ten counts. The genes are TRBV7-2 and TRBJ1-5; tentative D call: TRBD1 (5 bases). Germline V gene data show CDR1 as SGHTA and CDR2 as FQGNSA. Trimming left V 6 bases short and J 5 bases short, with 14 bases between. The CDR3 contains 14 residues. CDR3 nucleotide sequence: TGTGCCAGCAGGGAGAGGACGGGGGATCAGCCCCAGCATTTT. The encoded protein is CASRERTGDQPQHF. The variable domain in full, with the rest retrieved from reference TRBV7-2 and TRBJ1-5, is GAGVSQSPSNKVTEKGKDVELRCDPISGHTALYWYRQSLGQGLEFLIYFQGNSAPDKSGLPSDRFSAERTGGSVSTLTIQRTQQEDSAVYLCASRERTGDQPQHFGDGTRLSIL.

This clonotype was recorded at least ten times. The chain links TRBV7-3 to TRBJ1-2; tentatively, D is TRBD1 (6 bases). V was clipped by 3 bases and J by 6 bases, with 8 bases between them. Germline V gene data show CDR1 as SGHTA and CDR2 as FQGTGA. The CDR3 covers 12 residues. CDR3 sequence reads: CASSLTGDGYTF. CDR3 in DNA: TGTGCCAGCAGCTTGACAGGAGATGGCTACACCTTC.

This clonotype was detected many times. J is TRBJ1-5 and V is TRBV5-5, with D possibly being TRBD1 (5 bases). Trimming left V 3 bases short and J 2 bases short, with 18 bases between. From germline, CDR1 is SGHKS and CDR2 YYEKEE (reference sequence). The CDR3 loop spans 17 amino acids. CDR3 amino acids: CASSSGLAREGNQPQHF. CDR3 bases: TGTGCCAGCAGCTCCGGCCTGGCCAGGGAAGGCAATCAGCCCCAGCATTTT. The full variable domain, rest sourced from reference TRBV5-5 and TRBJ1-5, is DAGVTQSPTHLIKTRGQQVTLRCSPISGHKSVSWYQQVLGQGPQFIFQYYEKEERGRGNFPDRFSARQFPNYSSELNVNALLLGDSALYLCASSSGLAREGNQPQHFGDGTRLSIL.

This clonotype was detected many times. CDR3 residues: CASRRTGGLDIQYF. The CDR3 DNA follows: TGTGCCAGCAGACGGACAGGGGGCTTGGACATTCAGTACTTC. The chain uses TRBV12-3 or TRBV12-4 and TRBJ2-4, with TRBD1 identical over 11 bases. The CDR3 runs to 14 residues. The V segment lost 6 bases and the J segment 8 bases; nucleotides outside the gene matches: 6.

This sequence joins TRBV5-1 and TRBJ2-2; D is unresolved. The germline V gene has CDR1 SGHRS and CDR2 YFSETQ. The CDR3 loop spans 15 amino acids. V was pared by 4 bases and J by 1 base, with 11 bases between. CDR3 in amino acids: CASSPFRENTGELFF. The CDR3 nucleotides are TGCGCCAGCAGCCCCTTCCGAGAGAACACCGGGGAGCTGTTTTTT.

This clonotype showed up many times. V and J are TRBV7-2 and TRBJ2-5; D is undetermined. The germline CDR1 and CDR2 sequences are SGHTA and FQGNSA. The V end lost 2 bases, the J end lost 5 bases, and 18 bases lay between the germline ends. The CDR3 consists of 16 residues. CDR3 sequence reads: CASSLLGRIGSETQYF. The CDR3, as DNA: TGTGCCAGCAGCTTACTGGGCAGAATAGGCTCCGAGACCCAGTACTTC.

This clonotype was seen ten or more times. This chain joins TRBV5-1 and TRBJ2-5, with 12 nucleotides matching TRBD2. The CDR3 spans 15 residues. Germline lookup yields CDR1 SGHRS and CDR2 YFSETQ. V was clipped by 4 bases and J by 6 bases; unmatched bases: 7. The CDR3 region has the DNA TGCGCCAGCAGCCCAACGACTAGCGGGGGAAAGACCCAGTACTTC. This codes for CASSPTTSGGKTQYF.

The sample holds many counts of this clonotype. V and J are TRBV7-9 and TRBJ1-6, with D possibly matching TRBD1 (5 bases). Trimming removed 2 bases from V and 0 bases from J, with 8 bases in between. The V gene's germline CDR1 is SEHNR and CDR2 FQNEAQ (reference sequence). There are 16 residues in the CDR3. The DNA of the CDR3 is TGTGCCAGCAGCTTAAGGGGAAGCTCCTATAATTCACCCCTCCACTTT. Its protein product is CASSLRGSSYNSPLHF.

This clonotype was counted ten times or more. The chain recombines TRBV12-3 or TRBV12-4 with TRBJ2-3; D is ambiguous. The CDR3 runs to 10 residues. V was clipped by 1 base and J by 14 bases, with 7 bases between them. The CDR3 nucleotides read TGTGCCAGCAGTTTAGGTCGGCTGTATTTT. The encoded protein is CASSLGRLYF.

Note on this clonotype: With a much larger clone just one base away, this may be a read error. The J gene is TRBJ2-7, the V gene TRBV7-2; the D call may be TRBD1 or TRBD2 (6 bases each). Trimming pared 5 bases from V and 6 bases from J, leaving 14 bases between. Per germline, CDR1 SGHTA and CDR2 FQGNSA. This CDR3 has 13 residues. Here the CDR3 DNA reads TGTGCCAGCAGCCAAGACGGGGGCGGCGAGCAGTACGTC. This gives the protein CASSQDGGGEQYV.

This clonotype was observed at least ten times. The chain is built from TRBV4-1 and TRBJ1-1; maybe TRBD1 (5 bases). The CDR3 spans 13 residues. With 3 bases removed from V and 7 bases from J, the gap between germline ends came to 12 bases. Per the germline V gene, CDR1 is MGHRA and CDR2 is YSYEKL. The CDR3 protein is CASSHWGPIEAFF. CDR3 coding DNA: TGCGCCAGCAGCCACTGGGGACCCATTGAAGCTTTCTTT.

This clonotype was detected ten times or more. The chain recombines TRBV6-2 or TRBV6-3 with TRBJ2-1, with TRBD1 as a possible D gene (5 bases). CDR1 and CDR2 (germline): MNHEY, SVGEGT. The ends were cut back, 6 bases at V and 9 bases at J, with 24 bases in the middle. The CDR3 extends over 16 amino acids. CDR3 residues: CASSQDPPDSHPEQFF. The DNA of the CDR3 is TGTGCCAGCAGCCAAGATCCTCCCGACAGCCACCCTGAGCAGTTCTTC.

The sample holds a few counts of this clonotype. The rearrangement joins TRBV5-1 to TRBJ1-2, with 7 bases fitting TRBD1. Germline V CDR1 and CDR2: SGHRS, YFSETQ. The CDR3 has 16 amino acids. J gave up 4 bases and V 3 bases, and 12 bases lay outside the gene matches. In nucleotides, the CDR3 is TGCGCCAGCAGCTGGAGTCCCGGGACAGAAGCCTATGGCTACACCTTC. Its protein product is CASSWSPGTEAYGYTF.

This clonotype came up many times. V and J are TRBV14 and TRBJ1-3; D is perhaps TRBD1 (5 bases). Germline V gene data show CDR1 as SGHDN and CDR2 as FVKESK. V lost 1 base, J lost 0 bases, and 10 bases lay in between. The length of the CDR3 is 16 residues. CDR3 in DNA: TGTGCCAGCAGCCAAGCGGGGACGATCTCTGGAAACACCATATATTTT. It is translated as CASSQAGTISGNTIYF.

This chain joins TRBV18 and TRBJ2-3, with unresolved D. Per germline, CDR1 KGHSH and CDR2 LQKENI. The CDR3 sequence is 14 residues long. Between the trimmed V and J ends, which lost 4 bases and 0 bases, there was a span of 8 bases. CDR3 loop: CASSHGSSTDTQYF. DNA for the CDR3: TGTGCCAGCTCACATGGCTCTAGCACAGATACGCAGTATTTT.

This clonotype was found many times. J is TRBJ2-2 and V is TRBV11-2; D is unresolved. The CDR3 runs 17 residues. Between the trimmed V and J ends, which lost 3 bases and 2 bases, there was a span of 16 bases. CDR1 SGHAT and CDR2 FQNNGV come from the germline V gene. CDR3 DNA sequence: TGTGCCAGCAGCTTCGATACTTACTCCTTTAACACCGGGGAGCTGTTTTTT. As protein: CASSFDTYSFNTGELFF.

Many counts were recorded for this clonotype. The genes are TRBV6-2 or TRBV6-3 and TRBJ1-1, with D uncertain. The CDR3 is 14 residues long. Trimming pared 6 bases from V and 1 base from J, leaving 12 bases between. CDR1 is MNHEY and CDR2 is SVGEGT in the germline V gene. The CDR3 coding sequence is TGTGCCAGCAGAACACCTCAAGAGAACACTGAAGCTTTCTTT. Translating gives CASRTPQENTEAFF.

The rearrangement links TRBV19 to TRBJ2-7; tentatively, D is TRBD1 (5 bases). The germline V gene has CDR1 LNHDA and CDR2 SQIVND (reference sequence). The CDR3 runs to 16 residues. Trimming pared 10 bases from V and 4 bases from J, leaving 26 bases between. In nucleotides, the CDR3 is TGTGCCACCCGCCCCCCATCCTGGCAGGGTAGGTACGAGCAGTACTTC. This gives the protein CATRPPSWQGRYEQYF.

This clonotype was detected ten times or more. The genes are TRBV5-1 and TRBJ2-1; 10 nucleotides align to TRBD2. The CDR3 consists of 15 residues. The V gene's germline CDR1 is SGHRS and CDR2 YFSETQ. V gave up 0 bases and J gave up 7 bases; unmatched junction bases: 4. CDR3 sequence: CASSLGTSGVNEQFF. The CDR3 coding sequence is TGCGCCAGCAGCTTGGGAACTAGCGGGGTAAATGAGCAGTTCTTC.

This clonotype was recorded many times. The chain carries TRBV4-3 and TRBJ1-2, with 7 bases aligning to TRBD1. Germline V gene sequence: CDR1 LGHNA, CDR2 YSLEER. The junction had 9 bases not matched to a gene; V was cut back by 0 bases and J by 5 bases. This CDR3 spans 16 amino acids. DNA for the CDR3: TGCGCCAGCAGCCAAGAAATGGGAGGGGGCATTTATGGCTACACCTTC. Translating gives CASSQEMGGGIYGYTF.

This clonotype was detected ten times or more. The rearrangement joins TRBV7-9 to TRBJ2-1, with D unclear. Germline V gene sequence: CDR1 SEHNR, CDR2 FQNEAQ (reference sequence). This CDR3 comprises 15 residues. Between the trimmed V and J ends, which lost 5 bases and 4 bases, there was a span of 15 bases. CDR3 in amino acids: CASSPKDPTYNEQFF. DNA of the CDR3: TGTGCCAGCAGCCCCAAGGACCCCACATACAATGAGCAGTTCTTC.

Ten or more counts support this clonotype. Written as DNA, the CDR3 is TGTGCCACCAGCAGAGACAGGTTGGGTAATGAAAAACTGTTTTTT. Its translation is CATSRDRLGNEKLFF. The rearrangement uses TRBV15 and TRBJ1-4; D not certain. CDR3 length: 15 amino acids. Germline assignment: CDR1 LNHNV and CDR2 YYDKDF (reference sequence). The germline V and J ends were trimmed by 0 bases and 4 bases, with 9 bases remaining between them.

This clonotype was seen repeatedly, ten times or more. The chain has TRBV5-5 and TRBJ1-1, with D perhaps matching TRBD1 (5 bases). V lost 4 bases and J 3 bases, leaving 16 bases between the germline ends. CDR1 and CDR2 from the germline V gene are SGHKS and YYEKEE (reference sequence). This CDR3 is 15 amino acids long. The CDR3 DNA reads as TGTGCCAGCAGCCGTAGGGGCGGGGAGTACACTGAAGCTTTCTTT. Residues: CASSRRGGEYTEAFF.